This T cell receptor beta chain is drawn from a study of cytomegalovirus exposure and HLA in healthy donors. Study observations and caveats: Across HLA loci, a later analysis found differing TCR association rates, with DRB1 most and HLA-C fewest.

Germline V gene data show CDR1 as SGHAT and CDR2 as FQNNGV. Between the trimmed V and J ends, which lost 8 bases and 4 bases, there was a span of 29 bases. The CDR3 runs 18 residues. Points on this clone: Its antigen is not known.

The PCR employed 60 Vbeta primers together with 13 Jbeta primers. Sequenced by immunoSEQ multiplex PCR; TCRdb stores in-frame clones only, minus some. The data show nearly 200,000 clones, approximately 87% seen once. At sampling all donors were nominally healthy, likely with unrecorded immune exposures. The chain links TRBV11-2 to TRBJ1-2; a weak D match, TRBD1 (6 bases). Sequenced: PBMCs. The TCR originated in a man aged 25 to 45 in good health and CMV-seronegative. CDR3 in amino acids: CASRGTDRVEGGVYGYTF. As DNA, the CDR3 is TGTGCCAGCCGAGGAACCGACAGAGTCGAAGGGGGTGTCTATGGCTACACCTTC.